The source of this TCR beta chain is a study of blood T cells in healthy people across ages. Regarding the study as a whole: Donor CMV status, an unknown factor, possibly confounded changes in expanded clonotypes.

A second about 6 to 12 cycle PCR used barcoded and J-beta primers. MiXCR was run by TCRdb on the 5' RACE reads, yielding one entry per CDR3 protein. Of about 640,000 distinct CDR3 sequences in the sample, 58% were seen once. Germline values: CDR1 LGHNT, CDR2 FRNRAP. The length of the CDR3 is 14 residues. The junction had 3 bases not matched to a gene; V was cut back by 6 bases and J by 1 base. This clonotype was counted only a few times. Its antigen is as yet unknown. Every sample yielded at least 6 million isolated PBMCs. This clonotype was obtained from a man aged 55 to 70 in good health. The genes are TRBV12-5 and TRBJ2-7; 10 bases map to TRBD1. Sequencing was carried out using blood. The CDR3 reads CASGPGQGSYEQYF. The DNA of the CDR3 is TGTGCTAGTGGGCCGGGACAGGGGTCCTACGAGCAGTACTTC.